The clone carrying this T cell receptor beta chain was detected a few times. With a J-beta primer mix and a sample-barcoded 5' primer, a second PCR ran about 7 to 12 cycles. MiXCR was run by TCRdb on the 5' RACE reads, yielding one entry per CDR3 protein. Here the sample spans about 1 million distinct CDR3 sequences, 35% to 55% being singletons. The source of the sample is a study of blood T cells in healthy people across ages. Whole-study context: Capture by template switching was about one barcoded beta molecule per two T cells.

V was pared by 5 bases and J by 3 bases, with 6 bases of the junction left unmatched. There are 14 residues in the CDR3. The clonotype originates from a woman aged 60-75 years in good health. The chain couples TRBV12-3 or TRBV12-4 to TRBJ1-2, with 7 bases matching TRBD1. Sequencing was done on a sample of blood. CDR3 region: CASSRGTADYGYTF. In DNA, the CDR3 is TGTGCCAGCAGTCGGGGGACAGCAGACTATGGCTACACCTTC.